These T cell receptor beta chains were read from a single sample in a study of blood T cell repertoires in COVID-19. The assay was immunoSEQ multiplex PCR, and TCRdb's table has in-frame clones only and misses some. The table shows 350,000 to 500,000 clones, with about 90% occurring only once. Specimen: peripheral blood. The receptors shown here come from a young man with COVID-19, enrolled during active disease. CDR3s include the opening cysteine and the closing phenylalanine or tryptophan. The D gene is left open where the match is weak. A row's size may be missing; if present it is once, few, many or a size class.

D gene	clone size	V gene	J gene	CDR3 protein	CDR3 DNA
TRBD1	NA	TRBV19	TRBJ1-1	CASISDRAFTEAFF	TGTGCCAGTATTTCCGACAGGGCCTTCACTGAAGCTTTCTTT
TRBD1	NA	TRBV7-9	TRBJ2-2	CASSLRDRVTGELFF	TGTGCCAGCAGCCTCCGGGACAGGGTCACCGGGGAGCTGTTTTTT
NA	NA	TRBV5-4	TRBJ2-7	CASSKKAGADHEQYF	TGTGCCAGCAGCAAGAAGGCGGGGGCCGATCACGAGCAGTACTTC
TRBD2	NA	TRBV6-1	TRBJ2-2	CASSEGGGRRRTGELFF	TGTGCCAGCAGTGAAGGGGGCGGGAGGCGTCGCACCGGGGAGCTGTTTTTT
NA	NA	TRBV19	TRBJ2-2	CASSILSGGELFF	TGTGCCAGTAGTATACTGAGCGGCGGGGAGCTGTTTTTT
NA	NA	TRBV7-2	TRBJ1-2	CASSLRLGQANYGYTF	TGTGCCAGCAGCCTCCGGCTGGGGCAGGCTAACTATGGCTACACCTTC
NA	NA	TRBV5-4	TRBJ2-7	CASSRDSPNEQYF	TGTGCCAGCAGCCGGGACTCCCCCAACGAGCAGTACTTC
TRBD1	NA	TRBV19	TRBJ2-1	CATSSDRVGLNEQFF	TGTGCCACCTCATCCGACAGGGTGGGGCTCAATGAGCAGTTCTTC
TRBD1	once	TRBV27	TRBJ2-7	CASSLRQGSYEQYF	TGTGCCAGCAGTCTACGACAGGGTTCCTACGAGCAGTACTTC
NA	few	TRBV3-1/TRBV3-2	TRBJ1-3	CASSQEGGSGNTIYF	TGTGCCAGCAGCCAAGAAGGGGGTTCTGGAAACACCATATATTTT